This T cell receptor (beta chain) came from a study of shared T cell receptors in the human thymus. CDR3 size: 15 residues. CDR1 and CDR2 from the germline V gene are SEHNR and FQNEAQ (reference sequence). V lost 6 bases and J lost 5; bases outside the gene matches: 8. Sequenced by immunoSEQ multiplex PCR; TCRdb stores in-frame clones only, minus some. The table includes hundreds of thousands of clones, roughly 90% detected once. These same data were also listed under a study on human thymus T cells. That report notes: Thymic TCR repertoires of unrelated people reportedly overlapped highly.

V and J are TRBV7-9 and TRBJ2-1; TRBD2 agrees at 9 bases. Sequences were obtained from thymocytes. The sequence was obtained from a boy under two years old with a congenital heart defect. CDR3 DNA: TGTGCCAGCAGGCATACTAGCGGGCCTAACAATGAGCAGTTCTTC. This codes for CASRHTSGPNNEQFF. The variable domain in full, completed from reference TRBV7-9 and TRBJ2-1, reads DTGVSQNPRHKITKRGQNVTFRCDPISEHNRLYWYRQTLGQGPEFLTYFQNEAQLEKSRLLSDRFSAERPKGSFSTLEIQRTEQGDSAMYLCASRHTSGPNNEQFFGPGTRLTVL.